These T cell receptor beta chains were read from a single sample in a study of response to subunit inactivated influenza vaccine. In TCRdb, the RT-PCR reads were re-called with MiXCR into one record per CDR3 protein. This repertoire shows 700,000 to 800,000 distinct CDR3 sequences, about 18% found once; its top ten account for 11%. The material was PBMCs from blood, obtained 5 days after vaccination. All receptors derive from a middle-aged man who received an inactivated influenza vaccine. The CDR3 runs from the conserved cysteine through the conserved F or W. D genes are given only for firm matches. Clone size is shown for a subset of rows, as once, few, many or a class of expanded clone.

j_gene | d_gene | v_gene | abundance | CDR3aa | CDR3nt
TRBJ2-7 | NA | TRBV29-1 | few | CSVEDSTYEQYF | TGCAGCGTTGAAGATTCCACCTACGAGCAGTACTTC
TRBJ1-2 | TRBD1 | TRBV7-2 | few | CASRGQGDSYGYTF | TGTGCCAGCAGGGGACAGGGAGACTCCTATGGCTACACCTTC
TRBJ2-1 | TRBD1 | TRBV5-1 | few | CASTTGGSINEQFF | TGCGCCAGCACCACAGGGGGTAGCATCAATGAGCAGTTCTTC
TRBJ1-1 | NA | TRBV29-1 | few | CSVQVNTEAFF | TGCAGCGTTCAGGTGAACACTGAAGCTTTCTTT
TRBJ2-1 | TRBD2 | TRBV5-1 | NA | CASSGTSGAFTRIHEQFF | TGCGCCAGCAGCGGGACTAGCGGGGCCTTCACGAGAATCCATGAGCAGTTCTTC
TRBJ1-3 | NA | TRBV12-3/TRBV12-4 | few | CASSLALLGNTIYF | TGTGCCAGCAGCCTGGCCCTGCTGGGAAACACCATATATTTT
TRBJ2-2 | NA | TRBV12-3/TRBV12-4 | few | CASIPRTTRGELFF | TGTGCCAGCATTCCGAGGACGACCCGTGGGGAGCTGTTTTTT
TRBJ1-3 | TRBD1 | TRBV6-5 | few | CASSYGSGTGILGNTIYF | TGTGCCAGCAGTTACGGAAGCGGGACAGGGATTCTAGGGAACACCATATATTTT
TRBJ2-1 | NA | TRBV4-1 | few | CASSQDLSGTTNFYEQFF | TGCGCCAGCAGCCAAGATCTATCCGGGACCACTAACTTTTATGAGCAGTTCTTC
TRBJ2-3 | NA | TRBV5-1 | few | CASSLDGPRVDTQYF | TGCGCCAGCAGCTTGGATGGGCCCAGGGTTGATACGCAGTATTTT
TRBJ2-3 | TRBD2 | TRBV7-3 | few | CASSLGLAGGGTDTQYF | TGTGCCAGCAGCTTAGGACTAGCGGGAGGGGGCACAGATACGCAGTATTTT
TRBJ2-7 | NA | TRBV7-2 | NA | CASSLGGARVYEQYF | TGTGCCAGCAGCTTAGGAGGTGCCAGGGTCTACGAGCAGTACTTC
TRBJ2-2 | NA | TRBV10-3 | NA | CAITGTNTGELFF | TGTGCCATCACCGGGACTAACACCGGGGAGCTGTTTTTT
TRBJ2-5 | NA | TRBV7-9 | few | CASSLASGGEETQYF | TGTGCCAGCAGCTTAGCGAGCGGCGGGGAAGAGACCCAGTACTTC